This T cell receptor (beta chain) was captured in a study of T cells after yellow fever vaccination. Study context: In the case of low-cell-number fractions, SMART-Seq v4 Ultra Low Input was used for preparation. General study points: Overall, a small share of clonotypes was seen in both CD4 and CD8 compartments.

A word on this clonotype: Its antigen is undetermined.

MiXCR, applied by TCRdb to the 5' RACE reads, yields one record per CDR3 protein. The sample consists of about 630,000 distinct CDR3 sequences, 12% of them appearing once. The specimen comprised PBMCs, sampled on the day of the yellow fever booster vaccination. This TCR was recovered from a man aged 25-45 years who received the YFV17D yellow fever vaccine.

The CDR3 here is CASAGGQSEAFF. The CDR3 region has the DNA TGTGCCAGCGCCGGGGGGCAATCCGAAGCTTTCTTT. This chain uses TRBV6-2 or TRBV6-3 with TRBJ1-1, with D tentatively TRBD1 (6 bases). Deletions cut 8 bases from V and 8 bases from J, with 15 bases between. Germline CDR1 MNHEY, CDR2 SVGEGT. This CDR3 is built from 12 residues.